This T cell receptor beta chain was found in a study of control samples from healthy donors and cancer patients (dated by TCRdb to the early 2020s). Receptors were amplified or captured by the immunoSEQ multiplex PCR assay. The clones in this table, taken by TCRdb from immuneACCESS, are in-frame only. Not every clone is retained; where verified, under half of the shortfall comes from an unresolved V gene, and the cause of the rest is unknown. Present in this sample are some 51,000 clones, over 75% of which were seen just once. The top ten constitute more than 3.5% of the sample. The CDR3, cysteine through phenylalanine, is 16 amino acids long. The entry retains the CDR3 DNA only, 48 bases that are in frame from base 1. CDR1 and CDR2, per the germline V gene, are SGHRS and YFSETQ. Trimmed from V: 4 bases; trimmed from J: 2 bases; junction bases lacking a gene match: 8. Concerning this clone itself: No cognate antigen has been identified for it. The sample holds no much larger clone one base away, and base qualities are not on file.

This TCR was recovered from a man aged 50 or older in good health. Sequencing used blood. The rearranged chain carries TRBV5-1 and TRBJ2-7; 11 of the junction bases match TRBD1. CDR3 sequence: CASSPGQGGTTYEQYF. At the DNA level, the sequence is TGCGCCAGCAGCCCGGGACAGGGGGGGACCACCTACGAGCAGTACTTC.